This T cell receptor beta chain emerged from a study of blood T cell repertoires in COVID-19 (TCRdb year 2020). Some background on the complete study: Samples from collaborators originated in the United States, Italy and Spain and spanned both the acute and convalescent phases of COVID-19. Samples were obtained from the ongoing ImmuneRACE study (first 160 participants) and from 950 to 1,500 subjects provided by 6 global collaborators. The dataset comprised deeply sampled blood TCRbeta repertoires from subjects exposed to, actively infected with, or recovered from COVID-19. Sample metadata almost always included a de-identified subject ID, COVID-19 status, age in years and sex. HLA class I and class II types, where available, came from metadata supplied by the sample provider rather than from assay-based typing. The prospective study material was composed of cDNA or gDNA derived from T cells, B-cell-depleted T cells, or PBMCs. The repertoires were released in a freely available public database intended as a resource for research on the immune response to SARS-CoV-2. Broad study findings and their caveats: The amount of clinical and demographic metadata varied by source and participant and was provided uncurated.

The collaborating institutions used their own protocols to collect whole blood in K2EDTA tubes. For TCRbeta analysis, collaborators shipped samples in one of three forms: frozen whole blood, isolated PBMCs, or DNA extracted from either of those sample types. TCRbeta CDR3 regions were amplified from genomic DNA by means of the immunoSEQ Assay, a bias-controlled multiplex PCR. As for the original processing: The number of nucleated cells in each sample was estimated by amplification of reference gene primers within the assay. To quantify the absolute abundance of each unique TCRbeta CDR3 rearrangement, sequence reads were collapsed and filtered. For each sample, productive Simpson clonality was calculated by taking the square root of Simpson's diversity index across productive rearrangements. TCRdb took over this immuneACCESS table, retaining in-frame rearrangements with V and J assigned. Such tables are incomplete; in checked studies, under half of the missing clones stem from an unresolved V gene, and the remainder is unexplained. The V and J calls and the clone size are those of that table, but D and trimming were determined from the DNA. The sample table shows hundreds of thousands of clones, and roughly 90% are seen once. In total, the top ten clones hold around 1.4% of the sample.

The CDR3 sequence holds 15 residues, the cysteine and phenylalanine included. The read is trimmed to its CDR3 DNA, 45 bases read in frame from base 1. The germline ends are 9 bases apart after V is trimmed by 0 bases and J by 1 base. The germline V gene specifies MGHRA as CDR1 and YSYEKL as CDR2. Concerning this clone itself: It lacks a known antigen. Base qualities are not recorded, but no much larger clone differs from it by a single base.

This sequence uses TRBV4-1 and TRBJ1-1, with a weak D call of TRBD1 (6 bases match). The material sequenced was peripheral blood. The TCR was taken from a woman aged 30 to 39 with active or convalescent COVID-19. DNA sequence: TGCGCCAGCAGCCAAGAAGGGGGAACGAACACTGAAGCTTTCTTT. It translates as CASSQEGGTNTEAFF.